The 5 T cell receptor beta chains in this list originate from one sample, sequenced in a study of cytomegalovirus exposure and HLA in healthy donors. Amplification used 60 Vbeta primers and 13 Jbeta primers. Using immunoSEQ multiplex PCR, the repertoire was profiled, and TCRdb retains in-frame clones only, with some absent. This sample's table reports 140,000 to 150,000 clones. Sequencing input: PBMCs. The receptors come from a male donor in good health and CMV-seronegative.

The rearrangement links TRBV18 to TRBJ2-7; the D gene is possibly TRBD1 (6 bases). Trimming cost V 1 base and J 2 bases, with 12 bases left between them. Germline lookup yields CDR1 KGHSH and CDR2 LQKENI. The CDR3 is 15 amino acids. The DNA of the CDR3 is TGTGCCAGCTCACCACAAACAGGGACGGCCTACGAGCAGTACTTC. This translates into CASSPQTGTAYEQYF.

The rearrangement uses TRBV13 and TRBJ1-1; tentative D call: TRBD1 (6 bases). From germline, CDR1 is PRHDT and CDR2 FYEKMQ (reference sequence). CDR3 length: 13 amino acids. V lost 2 bases, J lost 10 bases, and 14 bases lay in between. CDR3 bases: TGTGCCAGCAGCTTAAGGGGGGGACTGGGAGCTTTCTTT. This gives the protein CASSLRGGLGAFF.

The chain uses TRBV7-8 and TRBJ1-3, with D perhaps TRBD1 (5 bases). CDR3 size: 15 residues. Germline-derived CDR1 and CDR2 are SGHVS and FQNEAQ. V lost 5 bases to trimming and J lost 0 bases, with 11 bases between them. The chain's CDR3 is CASSLRDSSGNTIYF. The CDR3 DNA follows: TGTGCCAGCAGCCTCCGGGACTCCTCTGGAAACACCATATATTTT.

The chain combines TRBV27 with TRBJ1-5; no clear D. This CDR3 comprises 15 residues. V lost 3 bases and J 0 bases, leaving 9 bases between the germline ends. The germline V gene has CDR1 MNHEY and CDR2 SMNVEV (reference sequence). CDR3 amino acids: CASSFGLHSNQPQHF. The DNA for the CDR3 is TGTGCCAGCAGTTTTGGACTCCATAGCAATCAGCCCCAGCATTTT.

The chain combines TRBV6-5 with TRBJ1-2; D gene ambiguous. Germline loops: CDR1 MNHEY, CDR2 SVGAGI. Trimming stripped 6 bases from V and 5 bases from J, with 10 bases between. The CDR3 spans 12 residues. The CDR3 protein is CASRSGEYGYTF. CDR3 bases: TGTGCCAGCAGATCCGGAGAGTATGGCTACACCTTC.